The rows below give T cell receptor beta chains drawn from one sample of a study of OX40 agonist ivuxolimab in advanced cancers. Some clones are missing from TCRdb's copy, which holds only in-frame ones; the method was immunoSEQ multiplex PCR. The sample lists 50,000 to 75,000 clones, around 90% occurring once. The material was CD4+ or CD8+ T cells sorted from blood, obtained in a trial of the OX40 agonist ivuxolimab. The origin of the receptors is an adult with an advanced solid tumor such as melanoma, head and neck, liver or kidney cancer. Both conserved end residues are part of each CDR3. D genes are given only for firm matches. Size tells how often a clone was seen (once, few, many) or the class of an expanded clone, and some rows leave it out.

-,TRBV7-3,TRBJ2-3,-,TGTGCCAGCAGCTTAAACGCAGGGCCCAAACCGGAGTATTTT,CASSLNAGPKPEYF
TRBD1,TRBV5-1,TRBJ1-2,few,TGCGCCAGCAGCATAGGGACAGAACATGGTGGCTACACCTTC,CASSIGTEHGGYTF
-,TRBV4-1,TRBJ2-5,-,TGCGCCAGCAGCCAAGACGGGGCGGGGCCGGAGACCCAGTACTTC,CASSQDGAGPETQYF
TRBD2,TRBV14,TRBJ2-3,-,TGTGCCAGCAGCCGTCTCGTTGTTAGCGGGACAGATACGCAGTATTTT,CASSRLVVSGTDTQYF
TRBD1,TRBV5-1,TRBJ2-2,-,TGCGCCAGCGACAGGGGGAACACCGGGGAGCTGTTTTTT,CASDRGNTGELFF
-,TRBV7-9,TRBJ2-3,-,TGTGCCAGCAGCGGGCTCTGGATCGCAGATACGCAGTATTTT,CASSGLWIADTQYF
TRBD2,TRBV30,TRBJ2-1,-,TGTGCCTGGCAGAAAGCGGGAGGGGCCTACAATGAGCAGTTCTTC,CAWQKAGGAYNEQFF
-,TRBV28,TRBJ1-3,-,TGTGCCAGCAGCCCGGTTGGAAACACCATATATTTT,CASSPVGNTIYF
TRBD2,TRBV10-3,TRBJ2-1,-,TGTGCCATCAGTGAGAGCGGGAGGGCCTCTGAGCAGTTCTTC,CAISESGRASEQFF
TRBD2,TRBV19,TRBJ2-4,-,TGTGCCAGTAGTATTCGACCGGGGAGCGGGAGGGCCCCGGCCATTCAGTACTTC,CASSIRPGSGRAPAIQYF
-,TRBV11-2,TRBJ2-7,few,TGTGCCAGCAGCTGGAGCGACAGCCTCTACGAGCAGTACTTC,CASSWSDSLYEQYF
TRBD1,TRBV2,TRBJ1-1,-,TGTGCCAGCAGGGACAGGGCCCCGGATGGTGAAGCTTTCTTT,CASRDRAPDGEAFF